The rows below give T cell receptor beta chains drawn from one sample of a study of sequential checkpoint blockade in melanoma. Assay used: immunoSEQ multiplex PCR; TCRdb lists only in-frame clones, some missing. Here the sample spans about 28,000 clones, around three quarters being singletons. Material: CD8+ T cells sorted from blood (inferred from file names), obtained from a patient given nivolumab and ipilimumab in sequence. The receptors derive from a human donor with melanoma. Each CDR3 is given without its conserved first and last residue. Fields, in order: V gene, J gene, CDR3 protein.

TRBV5-1	TRBJ2-1	ASSSSGGASYNEQF
TRBV10-3	TRBJ2-7	AISPGSDSYEQY
TRBV19	TRBJ1-2	ASRRDRGLNYYGYT
TRBV7-6	TRBJ2-1	ASNEGPGLVPNEQF
TRBV15	TRBJ2-1	ATSLLQREGEQF
TRBV27	TRBJ2-3	ASSLGLAGGPITDTQY
TRBV7-3	TRBJ2-2	AVGVNTGELF
TRBV14	TRBJ1-4	ASSQGTGWGEKLF
TRBV19	TRBJ1-5	ASSGGETGNQPQH
TRBV4-2	TRBJ1-2	ASSQGAGGYT
TRBV10-3	TRBJ2-7	ASSDFGGAGDEQY
TRBV7-2	TRBJ2-7	ASSLEVRGGWDEQY
TRBV30	TRBJ2-1	ASSTGVQVNEQF
TRBV2	TRBJ2-5	ASSRTGGEGETQY
TRBV11-2	TRBJ1-1	ASSQLSLRVLETEAF
TRBV4-2	TRBJ2-7	ASSQGGGVTYEQY
TRBV19	TRBJ1-1	ASVQTGWNTEAF
TRBV19	TRBJ2-1	ASSPGTGGYNEQF
TRBV2	TRBJ2-3	ASSVAVRGGADTQY
TRBV2	TRBJ2-7	ASSPGEGYEQY
TRBV4-2	TRBJ2-1	ASQWGGPGVNEQF
TRBV27	TRBJ1-2	ASSSRQGAGGYT
TRBV27	TRBJ2-7	ASRTGGYEQY
TRBV15	TRBJ2-4	ATRAAGTSGLNIQY
TRBV6-4	TRBJ1-6	ASSQGGDNSPLH
TRBV9	TRBJ2-2	ASSVALRDSGGLTGELF
TRBV28	TRBJ2-5	ASSQGLAEQETQY
TRBV6-4	TRBJ2-6	ASSEGEGSSGANVLT
TRBV10-3	TRBJ1-1	ASREGATEAF
TRBV19	TRBJ1-1	ASSAGLGGTEAF
TRBV19	TRBJ1-2	ASGPRKAYGYT
TRBV4-1	TRBJ2-1	ASSQGAGYNEQF
TRBV28	TRBJ2-1	ASSGDGSSYNEQF
TRBV7-8	TRBJ1-2	ASSLAPQDLGYT
TRBV4-1	TRBJ1-5	ASSQDGSRNQPQH
TRBV6-6	TRBJ2-5	ASRSPPRSQETQY
TRBV28	TRBJ2-7	ASSLYQGAYEQY
TRBV9	TRBJ2-5	ASSTRQVGDQETQY
TRBV9	TRBJ2-3	ASSLVGRLVTDTQY
TRBV9	TRBJ2-3	ASSVSGTSTDTQY